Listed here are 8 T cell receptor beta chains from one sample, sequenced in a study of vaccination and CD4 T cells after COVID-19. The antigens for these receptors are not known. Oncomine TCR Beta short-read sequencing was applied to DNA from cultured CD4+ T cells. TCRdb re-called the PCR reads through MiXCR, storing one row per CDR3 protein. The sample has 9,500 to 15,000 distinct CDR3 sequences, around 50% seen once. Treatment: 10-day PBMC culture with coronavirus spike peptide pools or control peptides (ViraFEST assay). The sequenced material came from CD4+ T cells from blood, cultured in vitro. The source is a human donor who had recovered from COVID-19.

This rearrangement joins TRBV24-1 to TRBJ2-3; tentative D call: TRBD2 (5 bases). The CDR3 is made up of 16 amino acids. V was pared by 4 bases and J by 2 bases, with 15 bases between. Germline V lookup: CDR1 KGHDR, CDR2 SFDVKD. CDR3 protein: CATSEPRGLNTDTQYF. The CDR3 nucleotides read TGTGCCACCAGTGAACCCCGCGGACTCAACACAGATACGCAGTATTTT.

CDR3 nucleotides: TGTGCCAGCAGGACAAGACAGGGGTGGTCACCCCTCCACTTT. Protein product: CASRTRQGWSPLHF. The rearrangement uses TRBV27 and TRBJ1-6, with 8 bases aligning to TRBD1. CDR1 and CDR2 (germline): MNHEY, SMNVEV (reference sequence). The CDR3 extends over 14 amino acids. Germline trimming cut 6 bases from V and 10 bases from J; bases unmatched to any gene: 8.

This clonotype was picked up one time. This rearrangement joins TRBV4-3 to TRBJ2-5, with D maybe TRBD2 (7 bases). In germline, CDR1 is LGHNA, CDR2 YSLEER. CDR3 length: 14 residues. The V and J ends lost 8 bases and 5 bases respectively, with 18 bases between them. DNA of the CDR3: TGCGCCAGCGGGGCGGCGGGGGCTGACGAGACCCAGTACTTC. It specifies CASGAAGADETQYF.

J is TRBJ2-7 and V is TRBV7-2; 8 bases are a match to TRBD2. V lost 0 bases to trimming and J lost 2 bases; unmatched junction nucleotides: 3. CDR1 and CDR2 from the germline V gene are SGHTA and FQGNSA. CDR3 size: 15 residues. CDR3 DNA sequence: TGTGCCAGCAGCTTAGCTCCAGCGGGAGCCTACGAGCAGTACTTC. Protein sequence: CASSLAPAGAYEQYF.

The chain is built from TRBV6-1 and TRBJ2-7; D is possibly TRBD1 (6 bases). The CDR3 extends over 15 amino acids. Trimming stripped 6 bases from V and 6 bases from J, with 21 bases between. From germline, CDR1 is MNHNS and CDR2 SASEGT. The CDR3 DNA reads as TGTGCCAGCAGACCACGCCGAGGGGTCAGGGGCGAGCAGTACTTC. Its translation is CASRPRRGVRGEQYF.

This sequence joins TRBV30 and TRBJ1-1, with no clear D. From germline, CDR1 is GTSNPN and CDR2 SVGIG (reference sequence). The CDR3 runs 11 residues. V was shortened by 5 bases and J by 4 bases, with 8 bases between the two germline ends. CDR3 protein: CAWGEGTEAFF. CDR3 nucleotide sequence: TGTGCCTGGGGGGAGGGCACTGAAGCTTTCTTT.

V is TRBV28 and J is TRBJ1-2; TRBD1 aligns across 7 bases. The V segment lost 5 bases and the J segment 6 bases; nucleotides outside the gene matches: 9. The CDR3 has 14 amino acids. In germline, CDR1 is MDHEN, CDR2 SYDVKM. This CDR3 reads CASSHLGQQNGYTF. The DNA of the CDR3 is TGTGCCAGCAGTCACCTGGGACAGCAGAATGGCTACACCTTC.

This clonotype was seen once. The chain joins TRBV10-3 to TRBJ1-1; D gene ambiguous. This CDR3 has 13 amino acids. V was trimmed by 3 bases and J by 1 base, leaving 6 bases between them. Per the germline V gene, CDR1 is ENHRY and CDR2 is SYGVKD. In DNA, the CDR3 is TGTGCCATCAGTGACAGCTGGAACACTGAAGCTTTCTTT. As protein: CAISDSWNTEAFF.